The subject of this entry is one TCR beta chain. The target antigen is unknown. Germline V lookup: CDR1 GTSNPN, CDR2 SVGIG (reference sequence). Trimming removed 0 bases from V and 11 bases from J, with 12 bases in between. CDR3 size: 12 residues. Primers for the PCR totalled 60 Vbeta and 13 Jbeta. The method was immunoSEQ multiplex PCR; TCRdb's version includes in-frame clones alone and lacks a portion of them. Among around 150,000 clones listed, 75% to 80% were seen once. This sample is part of a study of cytomegalovirus exposure and HLA in healthy donors. Regarding the study as a whole: Reportedly, HLA-A and HLA-B alleles of most subjects were accurately predicted from TCR beta.

The sample consisted of PBMCs. The J gene is TRBJ2-3, the V gene TRBV30; no firm D call. This TCR derives from a woman aged 25 to 39 in good health and CMV-seronegative. The CDR3 loop reads CAWSVAIPKQYF. The CDR3 DNA is TGTGCCTGGAGTGTAGCTATACCAAAGCAGTATTTT. The complete variable domain, with remaining parts taken from reference TRBV30 and TRBJ2-3, reads SQTIHQWPATLVQPVGSPLSLECTVEGTSNPNLYWYRQAAGRGLQLLFYSVGIGQISSEVPQNLSASRPQDRQFILSSKKLLLSDSGFYLCAWSVAIPKQYFGPGTRLTVL.